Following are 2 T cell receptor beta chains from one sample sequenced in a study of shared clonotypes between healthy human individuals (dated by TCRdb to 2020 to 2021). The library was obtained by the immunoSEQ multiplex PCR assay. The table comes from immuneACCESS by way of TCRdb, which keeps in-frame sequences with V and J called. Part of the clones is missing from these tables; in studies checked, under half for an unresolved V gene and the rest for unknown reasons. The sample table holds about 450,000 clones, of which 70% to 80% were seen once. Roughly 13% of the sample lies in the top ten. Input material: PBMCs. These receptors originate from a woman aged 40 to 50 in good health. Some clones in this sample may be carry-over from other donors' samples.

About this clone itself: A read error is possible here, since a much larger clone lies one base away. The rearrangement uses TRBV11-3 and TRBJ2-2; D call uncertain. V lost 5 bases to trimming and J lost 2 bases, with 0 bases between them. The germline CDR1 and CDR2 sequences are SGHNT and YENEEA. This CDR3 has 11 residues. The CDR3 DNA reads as TGTGCCAGCAGCAACACCGGGGAGCTGTTTTTT. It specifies CASSNTGELFF.

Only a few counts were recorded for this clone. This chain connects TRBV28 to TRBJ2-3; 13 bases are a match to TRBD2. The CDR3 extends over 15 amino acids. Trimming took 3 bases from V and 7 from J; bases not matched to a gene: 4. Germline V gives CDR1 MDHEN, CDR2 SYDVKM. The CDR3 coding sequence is TGTGCCAGCAGTTTCGGACTAGCGGGAGAGAATACGCAGTATTTT. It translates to CASSFGLAGENTQYF.